This T cell receptor (beta chain) is drawn from a study of identical twins. Note on this clonotype: This may be a read error, as it is one base from a much larger clone.

The CDR3 spans 12 residues. Germline lookup yields CDR1 SQVTM and CDR2 ANQGSEA. TCRdb re-derived calls from the 5' RACE reads in MiXCR, one entry per CDR3 protein. This sample has roughly 1.6 million distinct CDR3 sequences; about 32% occur once, and the top ten carry approximately 0.25%. Sequencing was done on a sample of cord blood. The chain uses TRBV29-1 and TRBJ2-7; 9 bases match TRBD1. This clonotype was obtained from a newborn girl in good health. The DNA of the CDR3 is TGCAACGGCCGGGACAGGGCCTACGAGCAGTACTTC. Its translation is CNGRDRAYEQYF.